This TCR beta chain was captured by sequencing in a study of beta chain features in type 1 diabetes listed by TCRdb under 2018. Regarding the study in general: No differences in mean age, gender distribution, total cell number or subset yield were found between patients and healthy donors. Naive and central memory subsets were obtained from all 28 donors, but regulatory and stem cell-like memory subsets were isolated from only 8 patients and about eight healthy donors. A total of 107,917,701 sorted cells were examined across all samples, and the number of cells per subset was strongly correlated with RNA yield. The study compared TCRB repertoires of sorted circulating CD4+ T cell subsets between recently diagnosed type 1 diabetes patients and matched healthy donors. On the study overall, not on this receptor specifically: Patients with type 1 diabetes made fewer insertions and deleted more nucleotides at VDJ recombination sites, implying thymic rearrangement abnormalities. HLA sub-analyses involved small numbers of individuals, so any influence of HLA type on TCRB rearrangement remained unresolved. PCR may preferentially amplify shorter templates, but because patient and control samples were amplified and corrected together, any resulting skew would affect both groups equally. The naive, central memory and regulatory TCRB repertoires appeared to resemble one another more closely among patients than among healthy donors. Because cDNA was sequenced instead of genomic DNA, highly expressing activated cells could be over-represented, though the groups showed no difference in activation or CD3 levels. A moderate but significant shortening of TCRB CDR3 length was observed in type 1 diabetes patients in all four CD4+ subsets.

Each donor gave one peripheral blood draw, averaging approximately 110 mL, which was collected into heparinised tubes. A BD FACSAria II and a panel including CD45RO, CCR7, CD25, CD127, CD95 and CD27 were used to sort naive, central memory, regulatory and stem cell-like memory CD4+ T cells. A purity above 98% was achieved for all sorted populations. PBMCs were separated immediately by Lymphoprep density gradient centrifugation and were stained directly, without being cultured. To minimize batch effects, samples were stained and sorted in pairs, one healthy donor with one patient per experiment. A word on this clone: Its target antigen remains unknown. No per-base quality is available; no much larger clone lies one base away.

The entire isolated RNA was reverse transcribed using the High Capacity cDNA Reverse Transcription Kit, and thus expressed TCRB transcripts were sequenced. Deep immunoSEQ sequencing was performed on naive, central memory and regulatory T cell samples, with an average of about 4 million total reads per sample. After sorted cells were lysed in RLT buffer, RNA was extracted with DNase-treated RNeasy Micro or Mini kits, with the choice depending on cell number. To prevent cross-contamination, each cell subset was processed individually, whereas patient and healthy donor samples were processed jointly. Using the immunoSEQ multiplex PCR, TCRB sequences were amplified from cDNA into 87-bp fragments spanning the CDR3 region. The amplicons were sequenced using the Illumina HiSeq platform. In the authors' own workflow: Synthetic template baselines were used to correct PCR bias computationally, reads within Hamming distance 2 were collapsed together, and singletons that could not be merged were discarded. Reads were aligned against IMGT to assign V, D and J genes, CDR3 length and insertions or deletions at six rearrangement sites. Within each subset, clonotype counts were normalized to sorted cell number, after which true diversity and Gini coefficients were computed with the tcR R package. Repertoire sharing was quantified using the overlap coefficient calculated on TCRB nucleotide sequences. Entries here come from immuneACCESS through TCRdb and include only in-frame sequences with V and J called. Some clones fail to appear in such tables; in the studies checked, an unresolved V gene covers under half of the shortfall, and the cause of the remainder is unknown. Clone size and V and J calls were adopted from that table, with D and trimming inferred from the DNA. This sample is represented by roughly 150,000 clones; roughly 9% of them were singletons. The ten largest clonotypes hold roughly 2.5% of the sample.

Reading from cysteine to phenylalanine, the CDR3 counts 14 amino acids. The sequence is cut down to CDR3 DNA, 42 bases in frame from base 1. CDR1 and CDR2, looked up from the germline V gene, are SGHTA and FQGNSA. V is clipped by 0 bases and J by 5 bases, and the sequence between their germline boundaries is 10 bases long. The chain employs TRBV7-2 and TRBJ2-5; TRBD1 is perhaps the D gene, given 5 matching bases. Sequenced sample: central memory CD4+ T cells from blood. This TCR was recovered from a woman aged 18-35 years in good health. The CDR3 is CASSLARVRETQYF. The nucleotides are TGTGCCAGCAGCTTAGCCAGGGTCCGGGAGACCCAGTACTTC.